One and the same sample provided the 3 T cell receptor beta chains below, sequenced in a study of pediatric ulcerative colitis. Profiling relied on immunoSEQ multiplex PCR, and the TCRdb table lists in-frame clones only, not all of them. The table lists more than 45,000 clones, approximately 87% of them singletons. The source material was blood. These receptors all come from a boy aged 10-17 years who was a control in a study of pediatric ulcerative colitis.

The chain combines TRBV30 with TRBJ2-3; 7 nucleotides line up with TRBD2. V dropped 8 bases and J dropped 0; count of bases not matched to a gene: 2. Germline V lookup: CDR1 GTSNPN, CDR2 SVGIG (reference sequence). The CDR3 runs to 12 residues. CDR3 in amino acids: CALGGSTDTQYF. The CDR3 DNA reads TGTGCCCTGGGGGGGAGCACAGATACGCAGTATTTT.

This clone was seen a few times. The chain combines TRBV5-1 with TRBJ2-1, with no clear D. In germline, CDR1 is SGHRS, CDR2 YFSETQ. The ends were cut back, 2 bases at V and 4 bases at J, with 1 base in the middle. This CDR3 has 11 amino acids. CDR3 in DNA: TGCGCCAGCAGCTTTTACAATGAGCAGTTCTTC. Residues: CASSFYNEQFF.

The CDR3 reads CASSLVGTGGVEAFF. CDR3 nucleotide sequence: TGTGCCAGCAGCTTAGTCGGGACAGGGGGCGTTGAAGCTTTCTTT. The J gene is TRBJ1-1, the V gene TRBV7-2; 12 nucleotides match TRBD1. This CDR3 comprises 15 residues. Germline CDR1 reads SGHTA; CDR2 reads FQGNSA. The ends lost 1 base at V and 7 bases at J; junction bases unmatched: 4.